Presented here are 10 T cell receptor beta chains from one specimen sequenced in a study of chemoradiotherapy in HPV16-positive cancers. Data came from immunoSEQ multiplex PCR; TCRdb stores just in-frame clones and leaves some out. The table records 20,000 to 25,000 clones, roughly 90% of them present only once. The sequencing used blood, collected from a patient who underwent chemoradiotherapy. Receptor source: a human donor with HPV-associated anogenital cancer.

This sequence joins TRBV11-3 and TRBJ2-2; 7 bases agree with TRBD1. The CDR3 loop spans 15 amino acids. The germline gives CDR1 SGHNT, CDR2 YENEEA. J gave up 0 bases and V 3 bases, and 1 base lay outside the gene matches. This CDR3 is CASSLDRSNTGELFF. The CDR3 DNA reads TGTGCCAGCAGCTTGGACAGGTCGAACACCGGGGAGCTGTTTTTT.

The CDR3 region is CASSFDYEKLFF. The CDR3 nucleotides are TGTGCCAGCAGCTTTGATTATGAAAAACTGTTTTTT. The V gene is TRBV7-9, the J gene TRBJ1-4, with unresolved D. Trimming cost V 3 bases and J 6 bases, with 5 bases left between them. In germline, CDR1 is SEHNR, CDR2 FQNEAQ (reference sequence). This CDR3 has 12 residues.

The chain joins TRBV5-6 to TRBJ1-3; perhaps TRBD1 as D (5 bases). The V end lost 0 bases, the J end lost 4 bases, and 17 bases lay between the germline ends. Germline CDR1 SGHDT, CDR2 YYEEEE. The CDR3 totals 17 residues. CDR3: CASSLEFRGGAGNTIYF. The DNA for the CDR3 is TGTGCCAGCAGCTTGGAGTTCCGGGGGGGAGCCGGAAACACCATATATTTT.

The V and J genes are TRBV2 and TRBJ1-1; TRBD1 might be the D (6 bases). Between the trimmed V and J ends, which lost 2 bases and 3 bases, there was a span of 22 bases. Germline CDR1 is SNHLY and CDR2 is FYNNEI. The CDR3 spans 18 residues. The CDR3 DNA follows: TGTGCCAGCAGTGAACGACAACCGGGGGCGATATCTCACACTGAAGCTTTCTTT. Residues: CASSERQPGAISHTEAFF.

This chain joins TRBV21-1 and TRBJ1-2; the D call of TRBD1 is as the table states it, not checked on the DNA. TRBV21-1 is assigned pseudogene status. The CDR3 sequence is 14 residues long. The CDR3 DNA reads TGTGCCAGCAGCAAAGGTAGACAGGGAGATGGCTACACCTTC. Encoded protein: CASSKGRQGDGYTF.

This clone appeared once. The V gene is TRBV7-2, the J gene TRBJ1-1; tentative D call: TRBD1 (6 bases). Germline CDR1 SGHTA, CDR2 FQGNSA. This CDR3 spans 13 amino acids. Between the trimmed V and J ends, which lost 4 bases and 5 bases, there was a span of 11 bases. CDR3 sequence: CASSYLRGTEAFF. The CDR3, as DNA: TGTGCCAGCAGCTACCTCAGGGGAACTGAAGCTTTCTTT.

This chain connects TRBV11-2 to TRBJ2-1, with 10 bases identical to TRBD2. The germline V gene has CDR1 SGHAT and CDR2 FQNNGV. There are 16 residues in the CDR3. Unmatched junction bases numbered 5, after V lost 1 base and J lost 5 bases. The CDR3 loop reads CASSLARTSGNNEQFF. The CDR3, as DNA: TGTGCCAGCAGCTTAGCCCGGACTAGCGGTAACAATGAGCAGTTCTTC.

This clone was counted once. The V gene is TRBV27, the J gene TRBJ2-5, with TRBD2 matching over 8 bases. This CDR3 region has 15 residues. The V and J ends lost 1 base and 1 base, in that order; junction bases with no gene match: 2. Germline assignment: CDR1 MNHEY and CDR2 SMNVEV (reference sequence). The CDR3 DNA sequence: TGTGCCAGCAGTTTATTAGCGGGGACCCAAGAGACCCAGTACTTC. Translation gives CASSLLAGTQETQYF.

The gene calls are TRBV5-1 and TRBJ2-7, with 9 bases lining up with TRBD1. V was clipped by 4 bases and J by 5 bases; unmatched bases: 10. The germline gives CDR1 SGHRS, CDR2 YFSETQ. The CDR3 has 15 amino acids. Written as DNA, the CDR3 is TGCGCCAGCAGCCGCGTCCGACAGGGGGTGGACGAGCAGTACTTC. Its translation is CASSRVRQGVDEQYF.

The chain carries TRBV4-1 and TRBJ1-2; unclear D gene. CDR1 and CDR2 from the germline V gene are MGHRA and YSYEKL. V dropped 4 bases and J dropped 4 bases, with 19 bases sitting between them. The CDR3 runs to 16 residues. The CDR3 coding sequence is TGCGCCAGCAGCCGTGTGGTAAACCGAAAGACCTATGGCTACACCTTC. Its protein is CASSRVVNRKTYGYTF.